The rows below give T cell receptor beta chains drawn from one sample of a study of Graves' ophthalmopathy and Graves' hyperthyroidism. TCRdb redid the calling of the multiplex PCR reads with MiXCR, one entry per CDR3 protein. The data show a few hundred thousand distinct CDR3 sequences, roughly 15% seen once. Sequencing was performed on peripheral blood. These receptor sequences come from an adult man with Graves' ophthalmopathy. Both conserved end residues are part of each CDR3. The D gene is left open where the match is weak. Only some rows state a clone size, as once, few, many or a class for expanded clones.

J gene,V gene,clone size,D gene,CDR3 DNA,CDR3 protein
TRBJ2-7,TRBV7-2,many,.,TGTGCCAGCAGCTTAGGTGGGGGGGCTATCGAGCAGTACTTC,CASSLGGGAIEQYF
TRBJ2-3,TRBV12-3/TRBV12-4,many,TRBD2,TGTGCCAGCAGTTTTAAGGGAGGGCGGGTCACAGATACGCAGTATTTT,CASSFKGGRVTDTQYF
TRBJ2-5,TRBV20-1,many,TRBD2,TGCAGTGCTAGGGGCATAATAGCGGGAGGTAGCGTGACCCAGTACTTC,CSARGIIAGGSVTQYF
TRBJ1-2,TRBV29-1,many,.,TGCAGCGTTGAAATGACAGGAGAGAATTATGGCTACACCTTC,CSVEMTGENYGYTF
TRBJ2-7,TRBV6-5,many,.,TGTGCCAGCAGTTACGGGGACGCCCGCTACGAGCAGTACTTC,CASSYGDARYEQYF
TRBJ1-2,TRBV6-5,many,TRBD1,TGTGCCAGCAGTTGGGGGACAGGATATGGCTACACCTTC,CASSWGTGYGYTF
TRBJ2-7,TRBV2,many,.,TGTGCCAGCGGCTGGCAGGGGGGCTCCTACGAGCAGTACTTC,CASGWQGGSYEQYF
TRBJ1-1,TRBV12-3/TRBV12-4,many,.,TGTGCCAGCAGTGCACTAGGGATAAGCAACACTGAAGCTTTCTTT,CASSALGISNTEAFF
TRBJ1-2,TRBV4-1,many,.,TGCGCCAGCGTGGGGGGTAGCGGCTACACCTTC,CASVGGSGYTF
TRBJ1-2,TRBV30,many,TRBD1,TGTGCCTGGAGTGAATCCGGGACAGGGTATTCGGATGGCTACACCTTC,CAWSESGTGYSDGYTF
TRBJ2-2,TRBV12-3/TRBV12-4,.,TRBD2,TGTGACAGCAGACATATAGCGGGAGGGGCCACCGGGGAGCTGTTTTTT,CDSRHIAGGATGELFF
TRBJ2-5,TRBV5-1,many,TRBD1,TGCGCCAGCTCCACAGGGGGCACTGAGACCCAGTACTTC,CASSTGGTETQYF
TRBJ1-6,TRBV19,few,TRBD1,TGTGCCAGTAGGATTGGGACAGGCGCCCCGATCGGGATCTCACCCCTCCACTTT,CASRIGTGAPIGISPLHF
TRBJ1-1,TRBV6-5,many,.,TGTGCCAGCAGTTACGGGGGGCAGAACACTGAAGCTTTCTTT,CASSYGGQNTEAFF
TRBJ2-5,TRBV3-1,many,TRBD2,TGTGCCAGCCGAACCACTAGCGGGCTAGAGACCCAGTACTTC,CASRTTSGLETQYF
TRBJ2-7,TRBV6-4,.,.,TGTGCCACCCGACAGCACTACGAGCAGTACTTC,CATRQHYEQYF
TRBJ2-7,TRBV7-3,few,.,TGTGCCAGCAGATCCCTCTGGTCTGGGTTGTGCGAGCAGTACTTC,CASRSLWSGLCEQYF
TRBJ1-1,TRBV6-9,many,TRBD1,TGTGCCAGCAGTTCCCGACCTTACAGGGGAGAGAACACTGAAGCTTTCTTT,CASSSRPYRGENTEAFF
TRBJ2-5,TRBV9,many,.,TGTGCCAGCAGCGCCAGATCTGGGGACCAAGAGACCCAGTACTTC,CASSARSGDQETQYF
TRBJ2-7,TRBV19,.,.,TGTGCCAGTAGTATGGGCCAGTTGACCTACGAGCAGTACTTC,CASSMGQLTYEQYF
TRBJ2-5,TRBV12-3/TRBV12-4,many,.,TGTGCCAGCAGCAGGGATGTGGAGACCCAGTACTTC,CASSRDVETQYF
TRBJ1-6,TRBV27,many,TRBD1,TGTGCCAGCAGTTTAAGGGGACCCAGGGGGTCGGATTCACCCCTCCACTTT,CASSLRGPRGSDSPLHF
TRBJ2-2,TRBV6-5,few,.,TGTGCCAGCAGTTATGGGGCAGGCGCTACCGGGGAGCTGTTTTTT,CASSYGAGATGELFF
TRBJ1-5,TRBV6-1,many,.,TGTGCCAGCAGTGAATTTAGCTTGGGGTTGCAGCCCCAGCATTTT,CASSEFSLGLQPQHF
TRBJ2-2,TRBV5-6,many,.,TGTGCCAGCAGCGAGGTTGGAGATAGCTCCGGGGAGCTGTTTTTT,CASSEVGDSSGELFF
TRBJ2-7,TRBV5-1,many,TRBD2,TGCGCCAGCAGCTTCAGGCGGGAGGGTTACTACGAGCAGTACTTC,CASSFRREGYYEQYF
TRBJ1-2,TRBV7-9,many,.,TGTGCCAGCAGCTTAGCGGGGCAGGGTAACTATGGCTACACCTTC,CASSLAGQGNYGYTF
TRBJ1-6,TRBV7-8,few,TRBD1,TGTGCCAGCAGACTTGCGGGACAGGGGAATTCACCCCTCCACTTT,CASRLAGQGNSPLHF
TRBJ2-5,TRBV6-5,many,.,TGTGCCAGCAGTTACTCGATGGGGCCCCAAGAGACCCAGTACTTC,CASSYSMGPQETQYF
TRBJ1-1,TRBV6-1,.,.,TGTGCCAGCAGCCCTCAGCCAGGGAACACTGAAGCTTTCTTT,CASSPQPGNTEAFF
TRBJ2-7,TRBV6-1,.,.,TGTGCCAGCAGTCATCAGCGGCGGCCCCCCTACGAGCAGTACTTC,CASSHQRRPPYEQYF
TRBJ1-3,TRBV6-1,many,.,TGTGCCAGCAGCGACAGTGGTTCTGGAAACACCATATATTTT,CASSDSGSGNTIYF
TRBJ1-1,TRBV2,many,TRBD1,TGTGCCAGCAGTGAAACACCGCCGACAGGGCGCACTGAAGCTTTCTTT,CASSETPPTGRTEAFF
TRBJ1-3,TRBV18,.,.,TGTGCCAGCCTTACCACCTCCCCGGGTTCTTCCGCTGGATACACCATATATTTT,CASLTTSPGSSAGYTIYF
TRBJ2-7,TRBV6-5,many,.,TGTGCCAGCAGTAGAGAGACAGGTACCTACGAGCAGTACTTC,CASSRETGTYEQYF
TRBJ2-7,TRBV6-1,.,TRBD1,TGTGCCAGCAGTGAAGTTGGCAGGGGGTACTACGAGCAGTACTTC,CASSEVGRGYYEQYF
TRBJ2-5,TRBV6-1,many,.,TGTGCCAGCAGTGACTTGGGGAGGTCCGCGCAAGAGACCCAGTACTTC,CASSDLGRSAQETQYF
TRBJ2-7,TRBV20-1,many,.,TGCAGTGCGAGGGAAGACAGCCCTTCCTACGAGCAGTACTTC,CSAREDSPSYEQYF
TRBJ1-3,TRBV6-2/TRBV6-3,few,.,TGTGCCAGCAGTTACGGGCAGGGCCCTCTCTCTGGAAACACCATATATTTT,CASSYGQGPLSGNTIYF
TRBJ1-1,TRBV15,many,.,TGTGCCACCAGCAACAGGGAGGGGCGAGGGGGTAACACTGAAGCTTTCTTT,CATSNREGRGGNTEAFF
TRBJ2-5,TRBV7-9,once,TRBD1,TGTGCCAGCAGCGCCCGGGACAGGGACCCACGGGAGACCCAGTACTTC,CASSARDRDPRETQYF
TRBJ2-2,TRBV6-5,many,TRBD2,TGTGCCAGCAGTTACGCAGGACTAGCTACCGGGGAGCTGTTTTTT,CASSYAGLATGELFF
TRBJ1-5,TRBV15,many,.,TGTGCCACCAGCAGAGGGACACGGCCCCAGCATTTT,CATSRGTRPQHF
TRBJ2-7,TRBV28,many,.,TGTGCCAGCAAGGGGCAGGGAAGCTCCTACGAGCAGTACTTC,CASKGQGSSYEQYF
TRBJ2-7,TRBV10-3,many,.,TGTGCCATCAGTGAGTCGAGGACTGTCCCCTACGAGCAGTACTTC,CAISESRTVPYEQYF
TRBJ2-7,TRBV7-9,many,TRBD1,TGTGCCAGCAGCCGGACAGGGGGTTACGAGCAGTACTTC,CASSRTGGYEQYF
TRBJ2-5,TRBV7-3,many,TRBD2,TGTGCCAGCAGCATGGGACTAGCGGGGACGTACCAAGAGACCCAGTACTTC,CASSMGLAGTYQETQYF
TRBJ1-5,TRBV2,many,.,TGTGCCAGCAGTGGTGGCTATAGCAATCAGCCCCAGCATTTT,CASSGGYSNQPQHF
TRBJ1-2,TRBV10-3,many,.,TGTGCCATCAGTGAGGACCCAAAGCCGGGCTACACCTTC,CAISEDPKPGYTF
TRBJ1-1,TRBV6-5,many,.,TGTGCCAGTCGGCGGGGTTGGAACACTGAAGCTTTCTTT,CASRRGWNTEAFF
TRBJ1-1,TRBV5-1,many,.,TGCGCCAGCAGCATGGGTCCCGCGGCTGAAGCTTTCTTT,CASSMGPAAEAFF
TRBJ2-1,TRBV6-2/TRBV6-3,once,TRBD2,TGTGCCAGCAGGGGAGTAGCGGGATGGGGGCTCTCCTACAATGAGCAGTTCTTC,CASRGVAGWGLSYNEQFF
TRBJ1-2,TRBV28,few,.,TGTGCCAGCAGTTTCGGGACATACTATGGCTACATCTTC,CASSFGTYYGYIF